This T cell receptor beta chain is from a study of blood T cell repertoires in COVID-19 (dated by TCRdb to about 2020). In the study overall: Collaborator samples came from the United States, Italy and Spain and covered acute and convalescent phases of COVID-19. The prospective study material was composed of cDNA or gDNA derived from T cells, B-cell-depleted T cells, or PBMCs. The dataset comprised deeply sampled blood TCRbeta repertoires from subjects exposed to, actively infected with, or recovered from COVID-19. The repertoires were released in a freely available public database meant as a resource for research on the immune response to SARS-CoV-2. The samples were drawn from the first 160 participants of the ongoing ImmuneRACE study and from roughly 1,300 subjects provided by 6 global collaborators. A de-identified subject ID, COVID-19 status, age in years and sex were almost always included in the sample metadata. Where available, HLA class I and class II types were obtained from metadata supplied by the sample provider rather than from assay-based typing.

The collaborating institutions used their own protocols to collect whole blood in K2EDTA tubes. Collaborator samples were shipped for TCRbeta analysis as frozen whole blood, isolated PBMCs, or DNA extracted from either sample type. As to this clone: This receptor's antigen is unknown. Per-base quality was not reported, and no clone a single base away is much larger than it.

CDR3 length: 15 amino acids, cysteine to phenylalanine. Kept here is only the CDR3 DNA, which spans 45 bases and is read in frame from base 1. CDR1 and CDR2 (SEHNR, FQNEAQ) derive from the germline V gene (reference sequence). Deletion took 5 bases off V and 4 bases off J, with a span of 17 bases between the germline ends. Points the paper makes about the study in general: Clinical and demographic metadata were provided uncurated, with the amount varying by source and participant.

TCRbeta CDR3 regions were amplified from genomic DNA using the immunoSEQ Assay, a bias-controlled multiplex PCR. On the study's bioinformatics: The number of nucleated cells in each sample was estimated from the amplification of reference gene primers within the assay. To quantify the absolute abundance of each unique TCRbeta CDR3 rearrangement, sequence reads were collapsed and filtered. For each sample, productive Simpson clonality was calculated as the square root of Simpson's diversity index across productive rearrangements. TCRdb took this table from immuneACCESS and kept in-frame rearrangements with V and J called. Such tables lack part of the clones; where checked against another copy, unresolved V genes explain under half of the gap, and the rest is unexplained. V, J and clone size are those of that table, while D and trimming were read from the DNA. Present in this sample are 46,000 or so clones, approximately 86% of which were seen just once. Jointly, the top ten make up around a sixth of the sample.

The receptor was derived from a man between 60 and 70 years old with active or convalescent COVID-19. The rearranged segments are TRBV7-9 and TRBJ1-1, with the D gene not confidently named. Sequencing was carried out using peripheral blood. The CDR3 has the sequence CASSPSWEGGTEAFF. The nucleotide sequence is given as TGTGCCAGCAGCCCGTCTTGGGAAGGAGGCACTGAAGCTTTCTTT.